Detailed here is one T cell receptor beta chain. Its antigen is unknown. The record originates from a study of human T cells and chemical hapten exposure. Background on the study: 2% DPC applied to an approximately 2 cm by approximately 2 cm arm area sensitized donors. Among samples, TCR yields varied mainly because of small differences in pooled library volume. Study-wide results and limits: PT1 expanded TCR counts and patch test score were linked, and their correlation was positive. Donors had alopecia, so their immune response may differ from healthy people's.

TCRdb called the RACE reads again in MiXCR, with one record for every CDR3 protein. The table has 50,000 or so distinct CDR3 sequences, 9.9% seen once. There are 14 residues in the CDR3. V shed 5 bases, J shed 4 bases, and the junction held 5 bases outside the gene matches. The time point: patch test 3, about 24 weeks after DPC sensitization. As to treatment: therapeutic diphenylcyclopropenone sensitization with weekly scalp DPC. This chain connects TRBV12-3 or TRBV12-4 to TRBJ1-5; 7 nucleotides align to TRBD1. Sequencing used whole blood, obtained in connection with sensitization to the hapten diphenylcyclopropenone (DPC). The source of this sequence is a middle-aged woman with alopecia areata. Some clones in this sample may be carry-over from other donors' samples. The CDR3 sequence: CASSQTGYNQPQHF. In DNA form, the CDR3 reads TGTGCCAGCAGTCAGACAGGGTATAATCAGCCCCAGCATTTT.